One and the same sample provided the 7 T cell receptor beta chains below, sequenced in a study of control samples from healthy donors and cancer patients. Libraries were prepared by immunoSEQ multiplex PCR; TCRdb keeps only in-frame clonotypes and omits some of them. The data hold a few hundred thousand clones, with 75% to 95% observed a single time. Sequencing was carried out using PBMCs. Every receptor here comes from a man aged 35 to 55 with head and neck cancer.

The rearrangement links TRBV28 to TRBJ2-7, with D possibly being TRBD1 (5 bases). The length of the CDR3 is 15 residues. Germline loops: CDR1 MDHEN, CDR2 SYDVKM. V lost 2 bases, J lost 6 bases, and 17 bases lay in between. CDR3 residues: CASSLGAPQDGEQYF. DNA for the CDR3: TGTGCCAGCAGTTTAGGGGCCCCCCAAGATGGCGAGCAGTACTTC.

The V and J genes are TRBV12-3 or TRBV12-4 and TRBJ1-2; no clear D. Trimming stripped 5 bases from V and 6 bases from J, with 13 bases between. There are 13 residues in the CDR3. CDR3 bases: TGTGCCAGCAGTCACGGACGGCGGGATGGCTACACCTTC. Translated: CASSHGRRDGYTF.

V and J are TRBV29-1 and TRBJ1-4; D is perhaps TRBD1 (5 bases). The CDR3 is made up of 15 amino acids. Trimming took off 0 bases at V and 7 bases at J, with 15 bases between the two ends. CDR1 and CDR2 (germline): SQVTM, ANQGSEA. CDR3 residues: CSVEDQGTVGEKLFF. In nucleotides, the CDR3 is TGCAGCGTTGAAGATCAGGGAACAGTCGGTGAAAAACTGTTTTTT.

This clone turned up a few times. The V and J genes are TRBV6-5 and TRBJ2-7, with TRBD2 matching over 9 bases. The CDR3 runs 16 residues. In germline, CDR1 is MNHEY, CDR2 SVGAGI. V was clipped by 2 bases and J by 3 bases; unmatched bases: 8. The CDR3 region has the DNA TGTGCCAGCAGTTACCTTCCAGCGGGAGGTTTCTACGAGCAGTACTTC. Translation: CASSYLPAGGFYEQYF.

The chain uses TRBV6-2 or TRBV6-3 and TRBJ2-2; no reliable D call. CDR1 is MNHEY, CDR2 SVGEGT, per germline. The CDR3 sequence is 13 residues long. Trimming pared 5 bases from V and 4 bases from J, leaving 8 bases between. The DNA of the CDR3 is TGTGCCAGCAGTCCCCGACTCACCGGGGAGCTGTTTTTT. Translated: CASSPRLTGELFF.

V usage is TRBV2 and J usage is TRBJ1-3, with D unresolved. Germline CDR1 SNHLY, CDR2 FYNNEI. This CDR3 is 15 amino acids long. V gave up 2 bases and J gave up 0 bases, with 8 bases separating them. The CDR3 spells CASSELWSSGNTIYF. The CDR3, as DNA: TGTGCCAGCAGTGAATTGTGGTCCTCTGGAAACACCATATATTTT.

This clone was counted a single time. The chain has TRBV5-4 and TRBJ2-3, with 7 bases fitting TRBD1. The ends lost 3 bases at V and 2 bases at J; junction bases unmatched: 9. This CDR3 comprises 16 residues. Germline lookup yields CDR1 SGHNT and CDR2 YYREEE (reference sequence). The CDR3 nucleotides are TGTGCCAGCAGCTCGGGACAGATCCCTTCCACAGATACGCAGTATTTT. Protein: CASSSGQIPSTDTQYF.